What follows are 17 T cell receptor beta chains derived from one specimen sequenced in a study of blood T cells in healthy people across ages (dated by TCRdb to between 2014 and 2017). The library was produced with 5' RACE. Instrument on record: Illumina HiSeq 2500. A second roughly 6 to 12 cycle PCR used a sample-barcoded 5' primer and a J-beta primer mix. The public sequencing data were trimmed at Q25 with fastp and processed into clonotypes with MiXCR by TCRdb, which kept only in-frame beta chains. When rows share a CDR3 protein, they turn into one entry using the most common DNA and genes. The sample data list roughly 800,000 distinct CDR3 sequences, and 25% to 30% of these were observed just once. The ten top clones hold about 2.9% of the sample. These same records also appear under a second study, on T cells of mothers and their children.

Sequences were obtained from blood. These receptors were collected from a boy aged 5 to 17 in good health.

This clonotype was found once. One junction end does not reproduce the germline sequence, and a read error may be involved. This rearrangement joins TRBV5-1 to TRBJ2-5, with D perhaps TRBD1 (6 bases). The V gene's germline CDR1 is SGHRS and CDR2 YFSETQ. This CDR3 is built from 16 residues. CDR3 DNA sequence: TGCACCAGCAGCTTGGTGAGCTGGGGGCCTCAAGAGACCCAGTACTTC. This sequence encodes CTSSLVSWGPQETQYF. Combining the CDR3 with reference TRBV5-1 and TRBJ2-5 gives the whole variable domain KAGVTQTPRYLIKTRGQQVTLSCSPISGHRSVSWYQQTPGQGLQFLFEYFSETQRNKGNFPGRFSGRQFSNSRSEMNVSTLELGDSALYLCTSSLVSWGPQETQYFGPGTRLLVL.

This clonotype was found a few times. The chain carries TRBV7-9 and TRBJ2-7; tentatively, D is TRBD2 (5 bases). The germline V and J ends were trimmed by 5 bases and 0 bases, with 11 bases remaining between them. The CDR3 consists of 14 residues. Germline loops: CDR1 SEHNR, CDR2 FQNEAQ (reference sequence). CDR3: CASSSPGNSYEQYF. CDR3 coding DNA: TGTGCCAGCAGCAGCCCCGGGAACTCCTACGAGCAGTACTTC.

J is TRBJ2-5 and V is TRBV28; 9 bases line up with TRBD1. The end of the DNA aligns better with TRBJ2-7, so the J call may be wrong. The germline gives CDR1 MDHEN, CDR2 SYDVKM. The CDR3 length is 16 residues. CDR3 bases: TGTGCCAGCAGTTCTCCCCCCGGGACAGGGCCCTACGAGCAGTACTTC. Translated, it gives CASSSPPGTGPYEQYF.

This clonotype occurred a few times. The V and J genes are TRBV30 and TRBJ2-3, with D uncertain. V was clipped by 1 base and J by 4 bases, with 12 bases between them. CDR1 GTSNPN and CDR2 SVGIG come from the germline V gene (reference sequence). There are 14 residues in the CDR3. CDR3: CAWSAGRLADTQYF. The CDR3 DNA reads TGTGCCTGGAGTGCTGGCAGGCTCGCAGATACGCAGTATTTT. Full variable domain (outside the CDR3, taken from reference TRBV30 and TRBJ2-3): SQTIHQWPATLVQPVGSPLSLECTVEGTSNPNLYWYRQAAGRGLQLLFYSVGIGQISSEVPQNLSASRPQDRQFILSSKKLLLSDSGFYLCAWSAGRLADTQYFGPGTRLTVL.

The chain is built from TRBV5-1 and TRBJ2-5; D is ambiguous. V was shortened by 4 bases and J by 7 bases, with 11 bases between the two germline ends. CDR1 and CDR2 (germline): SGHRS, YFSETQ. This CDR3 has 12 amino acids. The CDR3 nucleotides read TGCGCCAGCAGCCCCGGCGGTGGGACCCAGTACTTC. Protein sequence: CASSPGGGTQYF. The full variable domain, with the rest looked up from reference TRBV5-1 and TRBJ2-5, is KAGVTQTPRYLIKTRGQQVTLSCSPISGHRSVSWYQQTPGQGLQFLFEYFSETQRNKGNFPGRFSGRQFSNSRSEMNVSTLELGDSALYLCASSPGGGTQYFGPGTRLLVL.

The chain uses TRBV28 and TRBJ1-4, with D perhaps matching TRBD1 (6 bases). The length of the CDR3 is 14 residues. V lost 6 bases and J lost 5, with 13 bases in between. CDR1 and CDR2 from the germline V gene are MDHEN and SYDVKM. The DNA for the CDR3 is TGTGCCAGCAGCTGGACAGTCCTGAATGAAAAACTGTTTTTT. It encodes CASSWTVLNEKLFF. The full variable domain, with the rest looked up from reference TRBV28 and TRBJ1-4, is DVKVTQSSRYLVKRTGEKVFLECVQDMDHENMFWYRQDPGLGLRLIYFSYDVKMKEKGDIPEGYSVSREKKERFSLILESASTNQTSMYLCASSWTVLNEKLFFGSGTQLSVL.

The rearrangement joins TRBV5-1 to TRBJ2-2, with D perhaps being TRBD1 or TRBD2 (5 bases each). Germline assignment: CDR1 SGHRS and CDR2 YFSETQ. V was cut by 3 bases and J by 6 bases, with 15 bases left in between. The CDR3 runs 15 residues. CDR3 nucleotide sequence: TGCGCCAGCAGCTGGGACCGTCCGGCCGCCGGGGAGCTGTTTTTT. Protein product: CASSWDRPAAGELFF.

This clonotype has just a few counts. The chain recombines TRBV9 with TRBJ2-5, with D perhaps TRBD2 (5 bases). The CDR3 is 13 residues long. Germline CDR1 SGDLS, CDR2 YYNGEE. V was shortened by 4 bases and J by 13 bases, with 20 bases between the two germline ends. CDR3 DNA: TGTGCCAGCAGCCCCACCCCGGGGTACGAGCGGTACTTC. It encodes CASSPTPGYERYF.

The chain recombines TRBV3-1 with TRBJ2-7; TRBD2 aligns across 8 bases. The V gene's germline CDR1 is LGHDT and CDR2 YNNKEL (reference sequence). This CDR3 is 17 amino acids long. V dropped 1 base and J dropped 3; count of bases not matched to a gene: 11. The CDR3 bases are TGTGCCAGCAGCCAAGGGAATAGCGGGATCTTATACTACGAGCAGTACTTC. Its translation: CASSQGNSGILYYEQYF.

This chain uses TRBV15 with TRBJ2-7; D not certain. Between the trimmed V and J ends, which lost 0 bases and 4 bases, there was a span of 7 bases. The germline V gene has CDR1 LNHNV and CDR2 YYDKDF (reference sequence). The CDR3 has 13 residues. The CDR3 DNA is TGTGCCACCAGCAGAGATGCGCAGTACGAGCAGTACTTC. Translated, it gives CATSRDAQYEQYF. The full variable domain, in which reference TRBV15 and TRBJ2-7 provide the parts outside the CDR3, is DAMVIQNPRYQVTQFGKPVTLSCSQTLNHNVMYWYQQKSSQAPKLLFHYYDKDFNNEADTPDNFQSRRPNTSFCFLDIRSPGLGDTAMYLCATSRDAQYEQYFGPGTRLTVT.

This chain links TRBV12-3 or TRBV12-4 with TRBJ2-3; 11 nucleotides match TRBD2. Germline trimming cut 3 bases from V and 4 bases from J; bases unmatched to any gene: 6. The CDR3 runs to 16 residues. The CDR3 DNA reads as TGTGCCAGCAGTTTTTCGACTAGCGGGATCTCAGATACGCAGTATTTT. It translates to CASSFSTSGISDTQYF.

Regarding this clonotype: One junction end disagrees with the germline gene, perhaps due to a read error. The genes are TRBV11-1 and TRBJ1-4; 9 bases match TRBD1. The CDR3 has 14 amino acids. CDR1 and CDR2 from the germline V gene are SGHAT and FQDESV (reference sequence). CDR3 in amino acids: CAGSKQGASEKLFF. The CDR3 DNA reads TGTGCCGGCAGCAAACAGGGGGCGTCCGAAAAACTGTTTTTT. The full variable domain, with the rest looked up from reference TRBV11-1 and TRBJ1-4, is EAEVAQSPRYKITEKSQAVAFWCDPISGHATLYWYRQILGQGPELLVQFQDESVVDDSQLPKDRFSAERLKGVDSTLKIQPAELGDSAMYLCAGSKQGASEKLFFGSGTQLSVL.

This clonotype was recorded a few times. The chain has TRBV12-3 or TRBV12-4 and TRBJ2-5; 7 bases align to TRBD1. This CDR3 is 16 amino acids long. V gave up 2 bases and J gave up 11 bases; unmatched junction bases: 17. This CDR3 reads CASSLPSSTGNRVQYF. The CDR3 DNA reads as TGTGCCAGCAGTTTACCCTCATCGACAGGGAATAGAGTGCAGTACTTC.

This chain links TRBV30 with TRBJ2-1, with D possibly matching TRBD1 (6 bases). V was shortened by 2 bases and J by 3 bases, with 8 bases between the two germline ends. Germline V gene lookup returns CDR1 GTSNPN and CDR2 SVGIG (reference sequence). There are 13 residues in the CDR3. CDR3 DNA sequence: TGTGCCTGGAGTCAAGGGGGCTACAATGAGCAGTTCTTC. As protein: CAWSQGGYNEQFF.

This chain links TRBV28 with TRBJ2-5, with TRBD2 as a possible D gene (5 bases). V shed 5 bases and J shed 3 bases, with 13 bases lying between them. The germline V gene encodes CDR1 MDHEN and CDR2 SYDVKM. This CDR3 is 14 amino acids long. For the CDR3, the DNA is TGTGCCAGCAGTCCCGCCCCGGAGGAAGAGACCCAGTACTTC. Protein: CASSPAPEEETQYF.

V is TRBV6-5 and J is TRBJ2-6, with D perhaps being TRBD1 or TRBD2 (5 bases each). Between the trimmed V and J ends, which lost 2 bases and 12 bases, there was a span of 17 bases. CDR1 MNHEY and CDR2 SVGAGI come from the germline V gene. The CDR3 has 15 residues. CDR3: CASSYVGRGPFVLTF. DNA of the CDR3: TGTGCCAGCAGTTACGTGGGAAGGGGACCGTTCGTCCTGACTTTC.

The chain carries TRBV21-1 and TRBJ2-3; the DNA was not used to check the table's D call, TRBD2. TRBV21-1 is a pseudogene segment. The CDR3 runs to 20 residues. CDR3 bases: TGTGCCAGCACTACCCCGGCTAGCGGGGATTTTAAGAGCAGCACAGATACGCAGTATTTT. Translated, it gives CASTTPASGDFKSSTDTQYF.